Listed here are 24 T cell receptor beta chains from one sample, sequenced in a study of cytomegalovirus exposure and HLA in healthy donors. The method was immunoSEQ multiplex PCR; TCRdb's version includes in-frame clones alone and lacks a portion of them. The table has about 180,000 clones, just under 90% seen once; the top ten hold 1.4%. The sample consisted of PBMCs. The receptors shown here come from a woman aged 25 to 39 in good health and CMV-seronegative.

This chain links TRBV9 with TRBJ1-2, with TRBD1 as a possible D gene (5 bases). V was shortened by 3 bases and J by 8 bases, with 14 bases between the two germline ends. This CDR3 spans 13 amino acids. In germline, CDR1 is SGDLS, CDR2 YYNGEE. The CDR3 nucleotides are TGTGCCAGCAGCGAAGAAGACAGCTCCGGCTACACCTTC. It specifies CASSEEDSSGYTF.

The chain combines TRBV7-8 with TRBJ1-5; 10 nucleotides match TRBD1. Trimming at V came to 5 bases and at J to 6 bases, leaving 10 bases not matched to a gene. The CDR3 consists of 16 residues. Germline CDR1 reads SGHVS; CDR2 reads FQNEAQ. The CDR3 spells CASSLKRTGGRQPQHF. The CDR3 DNA reads TGTGCCAGCAGCCTGAAGAGGACAGGGGGACGTCAGCCCCAGCATTTT. Filled out from reference TRBV7-8 and TRBJ1-5, the complete variable domain reads GAGVSQSPRYKVAKRGQDVALRCDPISGHVSLFWYQQALGQGPEFLTYFQNEAQLDKSGLPSDRFFAERPEGSVSTLKIQRTQQEDSAVYLCASSLKRTGGRQPQHFGDGTRLSIL.

This sequence joins TRBV2 and TRBJ1-1, with 7 bases aligning to TRBD1. The germline CDR1 and CDR2 sequences are SNHLY and FYNNEI. The length of the CDR3 is 15 residues. Trimming took 3 bases from V and 5 from J; bases not matched to a gene: 9. CDR3 bases: TGTGCCAGCAGTGACCCAACAGGGGTGGGGACTGAAGCTTTCTTT. Translation: CASSDPTGVGTEAFF. The full variable domain, its missing parts supplied by reference TRBV2 and TRBJ1-1, is EPEVTQTPSHQVTQMGQEVILRCVPISNHLYFYWYRQILGQKVEFLVSFYNNEISEKSEIFDDQFSVERPDGSNFTLKIRSTKLEDSAMYFCASSDPTGVGTEAFFGQGTRLTVV.

V usage is TRBV7-9 and J usage is TRBJ2-2; 7 nucleotides agree with TRBD2. V trimming: 8 bases; J trimming: 2 bases; junction bases outside the gene matches: 17. Germline V gives CDR1 SEHNR, CDR2 FQNEAQ (reference sequence). This CDR3 region has 18 residues. Here the CDR3 DNA reads TGTGCCAGCGGCCCCAACTGGGCGGGGGATCATAACACCGGGGAGCTGTTTTTT. Its translation: CASGPNWAGDHNTGELFF. Looking up the rest from reference TRBV7-9 and TRBJ2-2 gives the full variable domain: DTGVSQNPRHKITKRGQNVTFRCDPISEHNRLYWYRQTLGQGPEFLTYFQNEAQLEKSRLLSDRFSAERPKGSFSTLEIQRTEQGDSAMYLCASGPNWAGDHNTGELFFGEGSRLTVL.

The chain joins TRBV2 to TRBJ2-2; D is perhaps TRBD1 (6 bases). V was pared by 7 bases and J by 2 bases, with 11 bases between. There are 14 residues in the CDR3. CDR1 SNHLY and CDR2 FYNNEI come from the germline V gene. In DNA form, the CDR3 reads TGTGCCAGCACTGAGGACAGCAACACCGGGGAGCTGTTTTTT. Amino acids: CASTEDSNTGELFF.

The rearrangement joins TRBV2 to TRBJ2-2; 10 bases map to TRBD2. The CDR3 extends over 19 amino acids. V was pared by 1 base and J by 0 bases, with 8 bases of the junction left unmatched. CDR1 is SNHLY and CDR2 is FYNNEI in the germline V gene. The DNA of the CDR3 is TGTGCCAGCAGTGAAGTAGAGACTAGCGGGTTGGCGAACACCGGGGAGCTGTTTTTT. This codes for CASSEVETSGLANTGELFF.

The chain has TRBV2 and TRBJ1-5, with 11 positions matching TRBD1. Germline values: CDR1 SNHLY, CDR2 FYNNEI. V shed 6 bases and J 5 bases; nucleotides not matched to a gene: 6. The CDR3 totals 15 residues. The CDR3 bases are TGTGCCAGCAGGTCCGGGACAGGGGGTTATCAGCCCCAGCATTTT. It is translated as CASRSGTGGYQPQHF.

The chain employs TRBV12-5 and TRBJ2-2; a weak D match, TRBD1 (6 bases). Germline V gene lookup returns CDR1 LGHNT and CDR2 FRNRAP. Deletions cut 3 bases from V and 5 bases from J, with 13 bases between. CDR3 length equals 15 residues. The DNA for the CDR3 is TGTGCTAGTGGTTTAGGGACAATCGTTACCGGGGAGCTGTTTTTT. Its protein is CASGLGTIVTGELFF.

The chain recombines TRBV6-6 with TRBJ1-1; 7 positions match TRBD1. The CDR3 is 14 amino acids. Losses at the gene ends were 7 bases for V and 4 bases for J; bases not matched to a gene: 9. Germline V CDR1 and CDR2: MNHNY, SVGAGI (reference sequence). CDR3 sequence reads: CASIKGGESTEAFF. DNA for the CDR3: TGTGCCAGCATCAAAGGGGGCGAGAGCACTGAAGCTTTCTTT.

CDR3 nucleotide sequence: TGCAGCGTTGAAGAGAGGGAATCTAATGAAAAACTGTTTTTT. Protein: CSVEERESNEKLFF. This chain links TRBV29-1 with TRBJ1-4; D uncertain. Germline CDR1 and CDR2: SQVTM and ANQGSEA. With 0 bases removed from V and 3 bases from J, the gap between germline ends came to 8 bases. This CDR3 is built from 14 residues.

CDR3 sequence reads: CASSFGGEQPQHF. CDR3 in DNA: TGTGCCAGCAGTTTCGGGGGAGAGCAGCCCCAGCATTTT. The rearrangement joins TRBV27 to TRBJ1-5; possible D gene TRBD1, 5 bases. The CDR3 sequence is 13 residues long. Trimming took off 3 bases at V and 7 bases at J, with 10 bases between the two ends. Germline values: CDR1 MNHEY, CDR2 SMNVEV (reference sequence).

The chain is built from TRBV12-5 and TRBJ1-5; the D gene is possibly TRBD1 (6 bases). Per the germline V gene, CDR1 is LGHNT and CDR2 is FRNRAP. This CDR3 contains 16 residues. V lost 1 base to trimming and J lost 0 bases, with 10 bases between them. Here the CDR3 reads CASGLGQVYSNQPQHF. CDR3 coding DNA: TGTGCTAGTGGTTTGGGACAGGTCTATAGCAATCAGCCCCAGCATTTT.

This chain uses TRBV30 with TRBJ1-2, with D perhaps matching TRBD1 (6 bases). Trimming stripped 3 bases from V and 8 bases from J, with 13 bases between. The CDR3 runs to 12 residues. Germline V lookup: CDR1 GTSNPN, CDR2 SVGIG (reference sequence). In DNA, the CDR3 is TGTGCCTGGAGCGTGGGGGGGGGCGGCTACACCTTC. Protein sequence: CAWSVGGGGYTF.

V gene TRBV7-9 combines with J gene TRBJ2-1; TRBD2 might be the D (5 bases). Looked up from germline, CDR1 is SEHNR and CDR2 is FQNEAQ (reference sequence). Between the trimmed V and J ends, which lost 3 bases and 6 bases, there was a span of 18 bases. The CDR3 totals 16 residues. The CDR3 DNA sequence: TGTGCCAGCAGCTTGGGAGAACACCGCCGGGGCAATGAGCAGTTCTTC. Translated, it gives CASSLGEHRRGNEQFF.

The rearrangement links TRBV7-6 to TRBJ1-1, with 10 positions matching TRBD1. Germline V gene lookup returns CDR1 SGHVS and CDR2 FNYEAQ. V lost 0 bases and J lost 4; bases outside the gene matches: 2. This CDR3 has 15 amino acids. CDR3 in DNA: TGTGCCAGCAGCTTAGCGAGGACAGGGGGCACTGAAGCTTTCTTT. This gives the protein CASSLARTGGTEAFF.

This rearrangement joins TRBV11-2 to TRBJ2-7; TRBD2 might be the D (6 bases). CDR3 length equals 14 residues. Germline values: CDR1 SGHAT, CDR2 FQNNGV. The germline V and J ends were trimmed by 1 base and 6 bases, with 13 bases remaining between them. CDR3 protein: CASSLVHTAGEQYF. DNA of the CDR3: TGTGCCAGCAGCTTAGTTCATACAGCGGGCGAGCAGTACTTC.

V gene TRBV4-1 combines with J gene TRBJ1-2; 8 bases are shared with TRBD1. CDR1 and CDR2 (germline): MGHRA, YSYEKL. After removal of 3 bases from V and 5 bases from J, the junction contained 8 bases not matched to a gene. The CDR3 has 15 amino acids. Here the CDR3 reads CASSQDGQGGYGYTF. The CDR3 region has the DNA TGCGCCAGCAGCCAGGACGGACAGGGCGGGTATGGCTACACCTTC.

The chain is built from TRBV7-9 and TRBJ1-4; D possibly corresponds to TRBD1 (6 bases). CDR3 length: 16 residues. V shed 5 bases and J shed 13 bases, with 26 bases lying between them. Per the germline V gene, CDR1 is SEHNR and CDR2 is FQNEAQ (reference sequence). This CDR3 is CASSHLPSGGARVLFF. The CDR3 nucleotides are TGTGCCAGCAGCCATTTACCTTCCGGGGGGGCCCGAGTACTGTTTTTT.

V and J are TRBV15 and TRBJ1-4, with D hard to call. Per the germline V gene, CDR1 is LNHNV and CDR2 is YYDKDF (reference sequence). The CDR3 consists of 13 residues. Trimming cost V 8 bases and J 8 bases, with 15 bases left between them. CDR3 sequence reads: CATQEERSEKLFF. In DNA, the CDR3 is TGTGCCACCCAAGAGGAACGGTCGGAAAAACTGTTTTTT.

The chain carries TRBV27 and TRBJ2-1; 7 nucleotides align to TRBD2. The CDR3 runs to 14 residues. Trimming took 2 bases from V and 5 from J; bases not matched to a gene: 3. Germline V gene data show CDR1 as MNHEY and CDR2 as SMNVEV (reference sequence). The CDR3 DNA sequence: TGTGCCAGCAGTTTACTAGCGGAACACAATGAGCAGTTCTTC. It is translated as CASSLLAEHNEQFF.

This chain connects TRBV27 to TRBJ2-5; no clear D gene. The CDR3 totals 14 residues. The germline gives CDR1 MNHEY, CDR2 SMNVEV (reference sequence). Trimming took off 0 bases at V and 5 bases at J, with 10 bases between the two ends. The CDR3 DNA is TGTGCCAGCAGTTTATCCCTAGTGCGTGAGACCCAGTACTTC. Its translation is CASSLSLVRETQYF.

This chain uses TRBV7-6 with TRBJ1-3, with 11 bases identical to TRBD1. The V and J ends lost 5 bases and 1 base, in that order; junction bases with no gene match: 16. Germline-derived CDR1 and CDR2 are SGHVS and FNYEAQ. CDR3 length: 20 amino acids. The CDR3 is CASSIPRTGGGGRSGNTIYF. CDR3 coding DNA: TGTGCCAGCAGCATACCCCGGACAGGGGGCGGAGGGAGGTCTGGAAACACCATATATTTT.

This chain uses TRBV4-1 with TRBJ2-1, with D perhaps matching TRBD1 (6 bases). Germline assignment: CDR1 MGHRA and CDR2 YSYEKL. Trimming removed 5 bases at V and 5 bases at J, with 10 bases between. The CDR3 runs to 13 residues. This CDR3 is CASSWDNDNEQFF. The CDR3, as DNA: TGCGCCAGCAGCTGGGACAACGACAATGAGCAGTTCTTC.

The genes are TRBV27 and TRBJ1-2; tentative D call: TRBD1 (5 bases). This CDR3 is 14 amino acids long. V was pared by 2 bases and J by 2 bases, with 9 bases between. Germline CDR1 is MNHEY and CDR2 is SMNVEV (reference sequence). This CDR3 is CASSLLRENYGYTF. CDR3 sequence (DNA): TGTGCCAGCAGTTTACTCAGGGAAAACTATGGCTACACCTTC.